Shown below are 5 T cell receptor beta chains from a single sample sequenced in a study of T cell responses to AZD1222 COVID-19 vaccine. Measured with immunoSEQ multiplex PCR; TCRdb has only the in-frame clones, and not every one. The table shows roughly 100,000 clones, with roughly 88% occurring only once. The specimen was peripheral blood, collected on day 0 of AZD1222 vaccination. These receptor sequences come from an adult in good health.

The rearrangement links TRBV10-3 to TRBJ2-7, with D hard to call. Per the germline V gene, CDR1 is ENHRY and CDR2 is SYGVKD. Trimming removed 0 bases at V and 5 bases at J, with 8 bases between. The CDR3 extends over 13 amino acids. The CDR3 bases are TGTGCCATCAGTGAGTCAGACTCGCACGAGCAGTACTTC. Its protein is CAISESDSHEQYF.

This rearrangement joins TRBV6-8 to TRBJ2-7; the match to TRBD2 covers 11 bases. V was pared by 4 bases and J by 1 base, with 9 bases of the junction left unmatched. Germline V gene sequence: CDR1 MNHGY, CDR2 SAAAGT. The CDR3 spans 17 residues. In DNA, the CDR3 is TGTGCCAGCAGTTCAAAAGCTACTAGCGGGGGATCCTACGAGCAGTACTTC. Its translation is CASSSKATSGGSYEQYF.

The gene calls are TRBV7-2 and TRBJ1-5; 7 bases match TRBD1. The CDR3 has 16 amino acids. J lost 0 bases, V lost 4 bases, and 6 bases had no gene match. Germline V gene data show CDR1 as SGHTA and CDR2 as FQGNSA. CDR3 nucleotides: TGTGCCAGCAGCTCCAACAGGGGATATAGCAATCAGCCCCAGCATTTT. It yields the protein CASSSNRGYSNQPQHF.

The V gene is TRBV18, the J gene TRBJ2-7; D possibly corresponds to TRBD1 (6 bases). This CDR3 comprises 14 residues. CDR1 is KGHSH and CDR2 is LQKENI in the germline V gene. V lost 2 bases, J lost 4 bases, and 12 bases lay in between. CDR3 nucleotides: TGTGCCAGCTCACCATGGAACAGGGAATACGAGCAGTACTTC. It translates to CASSPWNREYEQYF. Based on the CDR3 plus reference TRBV18 and TRBJ2-7, the full variable domain is NAGVMQNPRHLVRRRGQEARLRCSPMKGHSHVYWYRQLPEEGLKFMVYLQKENIIDESGMPKERFSAEFPKEGPSILRIQQVVRGDSAAYFCASSPWNREYEQYFGPGTRLTVT.

The chain couples TRBV7-6 to TRBJ1-1, with 8 bases aligning to TRBD1. The CDR3 has 16 amino acids. Germline values: CDR1 SGHVS, CDR2 FNYEAQ. The V and J ends lost 4 bases and 3 bases, in that order; junction bases with no gene match: 10. CDR3 DNA: TGTGCCAGCAGCTCCTACGGACAGGGCGCGGACACTGAAGCTTTCTTT. It codes for CASSSYGQGADTEAFF.